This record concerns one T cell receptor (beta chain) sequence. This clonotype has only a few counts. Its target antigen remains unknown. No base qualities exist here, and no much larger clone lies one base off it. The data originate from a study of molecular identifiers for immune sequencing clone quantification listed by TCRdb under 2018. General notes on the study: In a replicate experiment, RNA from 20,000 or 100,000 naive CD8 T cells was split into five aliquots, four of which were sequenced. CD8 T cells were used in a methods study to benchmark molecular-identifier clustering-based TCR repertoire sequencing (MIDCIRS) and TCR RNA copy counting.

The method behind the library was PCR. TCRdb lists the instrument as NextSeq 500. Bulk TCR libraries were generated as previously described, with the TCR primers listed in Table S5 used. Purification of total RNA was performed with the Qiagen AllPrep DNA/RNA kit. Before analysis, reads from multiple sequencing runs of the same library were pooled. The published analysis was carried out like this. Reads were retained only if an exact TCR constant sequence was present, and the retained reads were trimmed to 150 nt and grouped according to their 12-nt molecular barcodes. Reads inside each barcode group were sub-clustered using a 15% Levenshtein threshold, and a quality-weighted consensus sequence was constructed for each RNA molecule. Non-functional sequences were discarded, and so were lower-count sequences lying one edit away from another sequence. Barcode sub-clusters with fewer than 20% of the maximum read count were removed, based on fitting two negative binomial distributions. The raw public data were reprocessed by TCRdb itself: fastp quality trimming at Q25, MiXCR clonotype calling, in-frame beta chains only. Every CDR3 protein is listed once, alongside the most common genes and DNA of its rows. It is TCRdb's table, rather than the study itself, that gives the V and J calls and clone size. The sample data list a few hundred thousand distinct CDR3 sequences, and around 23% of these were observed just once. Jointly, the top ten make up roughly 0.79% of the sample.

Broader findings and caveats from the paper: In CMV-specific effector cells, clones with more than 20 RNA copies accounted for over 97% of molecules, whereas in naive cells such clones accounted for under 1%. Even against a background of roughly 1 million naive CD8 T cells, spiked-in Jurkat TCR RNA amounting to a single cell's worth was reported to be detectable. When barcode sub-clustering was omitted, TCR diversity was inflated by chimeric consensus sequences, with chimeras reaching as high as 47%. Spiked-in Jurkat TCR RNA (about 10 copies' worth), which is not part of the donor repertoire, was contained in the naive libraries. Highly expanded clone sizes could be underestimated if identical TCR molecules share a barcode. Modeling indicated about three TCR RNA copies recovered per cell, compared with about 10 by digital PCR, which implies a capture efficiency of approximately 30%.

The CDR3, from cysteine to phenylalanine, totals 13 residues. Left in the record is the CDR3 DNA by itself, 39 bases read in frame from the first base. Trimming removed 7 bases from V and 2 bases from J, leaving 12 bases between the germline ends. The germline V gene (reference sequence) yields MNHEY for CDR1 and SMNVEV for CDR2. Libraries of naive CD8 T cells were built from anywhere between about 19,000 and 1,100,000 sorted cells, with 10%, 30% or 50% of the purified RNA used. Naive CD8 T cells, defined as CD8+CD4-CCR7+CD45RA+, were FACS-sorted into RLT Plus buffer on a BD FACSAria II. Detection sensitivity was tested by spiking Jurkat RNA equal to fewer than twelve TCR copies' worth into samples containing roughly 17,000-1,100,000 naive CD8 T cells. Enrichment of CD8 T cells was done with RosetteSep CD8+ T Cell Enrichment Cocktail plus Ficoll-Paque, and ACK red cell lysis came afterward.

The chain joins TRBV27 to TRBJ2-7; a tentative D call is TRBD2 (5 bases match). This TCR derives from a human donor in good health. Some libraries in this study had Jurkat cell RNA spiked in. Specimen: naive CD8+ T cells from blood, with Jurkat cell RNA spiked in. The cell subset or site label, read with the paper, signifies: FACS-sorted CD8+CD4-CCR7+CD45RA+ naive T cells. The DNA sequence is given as TGTGCCAGCAAGCTCCCGGGGACCTACGAGCAGTACTTC. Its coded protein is CASKLPGTYEQYF.